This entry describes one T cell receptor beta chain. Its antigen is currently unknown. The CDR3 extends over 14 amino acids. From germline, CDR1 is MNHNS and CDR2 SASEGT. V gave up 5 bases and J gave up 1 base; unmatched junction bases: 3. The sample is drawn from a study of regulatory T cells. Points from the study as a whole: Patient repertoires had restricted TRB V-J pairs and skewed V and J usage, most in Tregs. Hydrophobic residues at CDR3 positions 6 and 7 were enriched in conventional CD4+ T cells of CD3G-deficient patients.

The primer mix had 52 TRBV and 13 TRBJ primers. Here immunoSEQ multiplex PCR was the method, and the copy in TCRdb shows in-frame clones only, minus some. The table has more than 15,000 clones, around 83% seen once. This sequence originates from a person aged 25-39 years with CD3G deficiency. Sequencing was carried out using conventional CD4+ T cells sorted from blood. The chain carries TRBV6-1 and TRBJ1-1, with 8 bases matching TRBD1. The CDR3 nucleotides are TGTGCCAGCAGTCGACAGGGGTGGAACACTGAAGCTTTCTTT. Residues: CASSRQGWNTEAFF.